The sequence of this T cell receptor (beta chain) was determined in a study of T-cell reconstitution after alpha-beta-depleted transplantation in children. Study-wide points: The authors attributed T-cell counts and diversity one year after transplant mostly to newly produced T cells.

Unique molecular identifiers were used to barcode this TCRbeta library. From the PCR reads, TCRdb called clonotypes with MiXCR, one entry per CDR3 protein. The table records nearly 250,000 distinct CDR3 sequences, less than 9% of them present only once. The V gene lost 5 bases and the J gene lost 3 bases, with 14 bases spanning the gap. The length of the CDR3 is 14 residues. CDR1 and CDR2 (germline): MNHNS, SASEGT. This clonotype was found many times. No antigen is known for it. The source was PBMCs, mostly from graft donor cells, collected 180 days after TCRalphabeta/CD19-depleted stem cell transplant. The genes are TRBV6-1 and TRBJ2-7, with D tentatively TRBD2 (6 bases). The sequence was collected from a male patient younger than 18 who had a stem cell transplant for acute lymphoblastic leukemia, so the T cells may come from the graft donor. CDR3 residues: CASSPLTTSYEQYF. Written as DNA, the CDR3 is TGTGCCAGCAGTCCCCTAACGACTAGCTACGAGCAGTACTTC.